Below are 13 T cell receptor beta chains sequenced from a single sample in a study of spatial heterogeneity in lung cancer. Study-wide findings and caveats: Tumor mutation count correlated with how many alpha and beta TCRs expanded intratumorally.

MiXCR, applied by TCRdb to the 5' RACE reads, yields one record per CDR3 protein. Of around 12,000 distinct CDR3 sequences detected, over 5.5% appear once; the ten largest clones hold 11%. Time point: sample taken at primary tumor resection. Their antigens are not known. The specimen was lung tumor tissue, collected at surgery. Receptor source: a female donor with early-stage non-small cell lung cancer.

This clonotype was seen at least ten times. The chain carries TRBV6-5 and TRBJ1-1; a weak D match, TRBD1 (6 bases). Trimming took off 7 bases at V and 2 bases at J, with 14 bases between the two ends. Germline lookup yields CDR1 MNHEY and CDR2 SVGAGI. The length of the CDR3 is 14 residues. The CDR3 reads CASKVRGGNTEAFF. The CDR3 DNA reads as TGTGCCAGCAAGGTCAGGGGTGGAAACACTGAAGCTTTCTTT.

This clonotype is classed as large. The J gene is TRBJ2-1, the V gene TRBV20-1, with unresolved D. Germline V CDR1 and CDR2: DFQATT, SNEGSKA (reference sequence). V was cut by 6 bases and J by 0 bases, with 15 bases left in between. The CDR3 has 15 amino acids. The CDR3 DNA is TGCAGTGCACGTCCCCTCTTAAGCTCCTACAATGAGCAGTTCTTC. The encoded protein is CSARPLLSSYNEQFF.

This clonotype has ten or more counts. The chain employs TRBV5-5 and TRBJ1-6, with D hard to call. The germline V and J ends were trimmed by 0 bases and 7 bases, with 8 bases remaining between them. This CDR3 comprises 14 residues. Germline CDR1 and CDR2: SGHKS and YYEKEE (reference sequence). The CDR3 protein is CASSLAGVNSPLHF. In DNA, the CDR3 is TGTGCCAGCAGCTTGGCCGGCGTAAATTCACCCCTCCACTTT.

The chain recombines TRBV10-3 with TRBJ1-6; 8 nucleotides match TRBD1. Trimming cost V 8 bases and J 5 bases; bases outside gene matches: 8. The V gene's germline CDR1 is ENHRY and CDR2 SYGVKD. This CDR3 region has 15 residues. CDR3 protein: CAISDRASDNSPLHF. The CDR3 bases are TGTGCCATCTCGGACAGGGCGTCCGATAATTCACCCCTCCACTTT.

This clonotype was seen repeatedly, ten times or more. This chain links TRBV28 with TRBJ1-5; D is ambiguous. Germline V CDR1 and CDR2: MDHEN, SYDVKM. This CDR3 has 14 amino acids. Trimming took off 3 bases at V and 2 bases at J, with 8 bases between the two ends. Written as DNA, the CDR3 is TGTGCCAGCAGTTTGATGCCGGGCAATCAGCCCCAGCATTTT. The encoded protein is CASSLMPGNQPQHF.

By proportion, this clonotype is medium-sized. J is TRBJ2-7 and V is TRBV28; no reliable D call. The CDR3 is 10 residues long. Between the trimmed V and J ends, which lost 10 bases and 3 bases, there was a span of 7 bases. Germline V gene lookup returns CDR1 MDHEN and CDR2 SYDVKM. The CDR3 loop is CATHYYEQYF. Written as DNA, the CDR3 is TGTGCCACTCATTACTACGAGCAGTACTTC.

This clonotype has a count of ten or more. The chain employs TRBV30 and TRBJ2-3; D possibly corresponds to TRBD2 (5 bases). This CDR3 comprises 15 residues. CDR1 and CDR2 from the germline V gene are GTSNPN and SVGIG (reference sequence). V gave up 3 bases and J gave up 6 bases, with 19 bases separating them. The CDR3, as DNA: TGTGCCTGGAGCCGGGGTGACATAAATGTCGATACGCAGTATTTT. It encodes CAWSRGDINVDTQYF.

This clonotype showed up many times. The rearrangement uses TRBV7-9 and TRBJ1-1; D is uncertain. This CDR3 spans 13 amino acids. Trimming removed 1 base from V and 4 bases from J, with 7 bases in between. Germline CDR1 reads SEHNR; CDR2 reads FQNEAQ (reference sequence). CDR3 sequence (DNA): TGTGCCAGCAGCTTAGAAAGGCTCACTGAAGCTTTCTTT. This translates into CASSLERLTEAFF.

At least ten counts were recorded for this clonotype. V and J are TRBV10-3 and TRBJ2-7; 10 bases fit TRBD2. With V trimmed by 4 bases and J by 7 bases, 7 bases remained unmatched. Germline V gene data show CDR1 as ENHRY and CDR2 as SYGVKD. The CDR3 runs 14 residues. CDR3 sequence: CAISVQRGGLEQYF. For the CDR3, the DNA is TGTGCCATCAGTGTGCAGCGGGGGGGCCTGGAGCAGTACTTC.

The V gene is TRBV20-1, the J gene TRBJ1-2; unclear D gene. Trimming took off 3 bases at V and 4 bases at J, with 9 bases between the two ends. The CDR3 is 12 amino acids. Germline lookup yields CDR1 DFQATT and CDR2 SNEGSKA (reference sequence). This CDR3 reads CSASRGVYGYTF. The CDR3 DNA reads as TGCAGTGCTAGTCGTGGTGTCTATGGCTACACCTTC.

There are many counts of this clonotype. The chain is built from TRBV2 and TRBJ1-2; TRBD1 matches 9 bases. With V trimmed by 10 bases and J by 2 bases, 2 bases remained unmatched. This CDR3 spans 12 amino acids. Germline V lookup: CDR1 SNHLY, CDR2 FYNNEI. CDR3 residues: CATGQGNYGYTF. In DNA form, the CDR3 reads TGTGCCACAGGACAGGGGAACTATGGCTACACCTTC.

This clonotype has ten or more counts. The V gene is TRBV5-1, the J gene TRBJ1-6; TRBD1 agrees at 7 bases. V shed 5 bases, J shed 7 bases, and the junction held 6 bases outside the gene matches. CDR1 SGHRS and CDR2 YFSETQ come from the germline V gene. This CDR3 comprises 14 residues. Here the CDR3 DNA reads TGCGCCAGCAGGCCTACAGGGGAAAATTCACCCCTCCACTTT. This encodes CASRPTGENSPLHF.

This clonotype showed up many times. The chain has TRBV19 and TRBJ2-1; D gene unclear. The germline CDR1 and CDR2 sequences are LNHDA and SQIVND (reference sequence). V gave up 3 bases and J gave up 4 bases, with 4 bases separating them. The length of the CDR3 is 12 residues. The CDR3 DNA sequence: TGTGCCAGTAGTATTGGGTACAATGAGCAGTTCTTC. It translates to CASSIGYNEQFF.